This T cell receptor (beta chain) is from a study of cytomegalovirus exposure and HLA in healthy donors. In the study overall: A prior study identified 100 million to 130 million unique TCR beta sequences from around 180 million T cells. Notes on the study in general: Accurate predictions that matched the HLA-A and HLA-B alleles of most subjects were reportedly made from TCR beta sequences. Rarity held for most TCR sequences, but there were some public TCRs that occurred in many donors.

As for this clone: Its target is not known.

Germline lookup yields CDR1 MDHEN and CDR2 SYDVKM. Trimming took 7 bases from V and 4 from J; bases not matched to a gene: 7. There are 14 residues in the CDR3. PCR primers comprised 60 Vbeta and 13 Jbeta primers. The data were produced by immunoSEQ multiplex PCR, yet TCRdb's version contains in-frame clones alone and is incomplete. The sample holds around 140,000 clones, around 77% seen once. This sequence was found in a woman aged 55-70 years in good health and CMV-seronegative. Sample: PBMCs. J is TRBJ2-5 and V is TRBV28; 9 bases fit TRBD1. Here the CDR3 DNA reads TGTGCCAGCACCACGACAGGGGGTAGAGAGACCCAGTACTTC. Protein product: CASTTTGGRETQYF. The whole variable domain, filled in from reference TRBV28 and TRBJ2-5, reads DVKVTQSSRYLVKRTGEKVFLECVQDMDHENMFWYRQDPGLGLRLIYFSYDVKMKEKGDIPEGYSVSREKKERFSLILESASTNQTSMYLCASTTTGGRETQYFGPGTRLLVL.